There are a few counts of the clone carrying this TCR beta chain. This sample is drawn from a study of T-cell memory formation after mild COVID-19. Looking at the study overall: In these data, TCR clusters were largely donor specific.

With constant-segment primers, 5'RACE yielded cDNA libraries of TCR alpha and TCR beta that carried sample barcodes and UMIs. TCRdb processed the 5' RACE reads anew with MiXCR; each CDR3 protein has one entry. In the table there are a few hundred thousand distinct CDR3 sequences, around 28% of which are singletons. The germline CDR1 and CDR2 sequences are DFQATT and SNEGSKA (reference sequence). Trimming took 6 bases from V and 5 from J; bases not matched to a gene: 13. The CDR3 covers 15 residues. This chain links TRBV20-1 with TRBJ2-3; 8 positions agree with TRBD2. Material: PBMCs or a T cell subset sorted from them (not recorded which). This sequence was found in an adult woman who had mild COVID-19 (a few samples of this study predate the infection). Cell type and time point are not known. CDR3 coding DNA: TGCAGTGCCCCAGGACTAGCCCCGGGGGGAGATACGCAGTATTTT. Translating gives CSAPGLAPGGDTQYF.